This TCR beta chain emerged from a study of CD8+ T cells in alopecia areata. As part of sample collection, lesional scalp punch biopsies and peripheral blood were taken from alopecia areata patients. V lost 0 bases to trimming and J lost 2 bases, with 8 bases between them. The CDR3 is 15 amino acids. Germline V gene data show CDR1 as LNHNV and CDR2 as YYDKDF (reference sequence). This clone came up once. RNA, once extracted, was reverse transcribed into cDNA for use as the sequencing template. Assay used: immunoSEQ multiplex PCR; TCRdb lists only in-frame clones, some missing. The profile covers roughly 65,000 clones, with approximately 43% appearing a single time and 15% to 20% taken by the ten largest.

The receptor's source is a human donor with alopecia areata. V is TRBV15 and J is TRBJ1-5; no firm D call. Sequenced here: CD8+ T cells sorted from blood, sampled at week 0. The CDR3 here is CATSRDLRGNQPQHF. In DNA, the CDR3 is TGTGCCACCAGCAGAGATCTGAGGGGCAATCAGCCCCAGCATTTT.